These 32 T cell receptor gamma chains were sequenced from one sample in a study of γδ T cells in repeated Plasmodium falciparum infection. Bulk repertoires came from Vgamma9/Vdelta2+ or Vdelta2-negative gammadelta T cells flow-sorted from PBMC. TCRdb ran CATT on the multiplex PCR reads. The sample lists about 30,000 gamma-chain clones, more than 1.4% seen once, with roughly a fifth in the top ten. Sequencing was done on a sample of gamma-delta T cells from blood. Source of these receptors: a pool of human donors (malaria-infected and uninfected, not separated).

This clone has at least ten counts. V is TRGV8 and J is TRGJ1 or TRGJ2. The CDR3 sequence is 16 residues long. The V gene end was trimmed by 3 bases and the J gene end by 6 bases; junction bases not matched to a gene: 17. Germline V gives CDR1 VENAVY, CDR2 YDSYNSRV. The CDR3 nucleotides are TGTGCCACCTGGGATGAAGGCCCGTGTCCGTGTTATAAGAAACTCTTT. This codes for CATWDEGPCPCYKKLF.

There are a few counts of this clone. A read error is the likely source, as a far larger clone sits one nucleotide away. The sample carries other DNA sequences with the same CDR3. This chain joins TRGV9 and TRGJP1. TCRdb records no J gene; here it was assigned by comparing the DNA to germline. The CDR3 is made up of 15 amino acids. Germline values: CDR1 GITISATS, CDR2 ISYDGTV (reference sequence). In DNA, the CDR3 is TGTGCCTTGTGGGAGGTGCGTTCCACCGGTTGGTTCAAGATATTT. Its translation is CALWEVRSTGWFKIF.

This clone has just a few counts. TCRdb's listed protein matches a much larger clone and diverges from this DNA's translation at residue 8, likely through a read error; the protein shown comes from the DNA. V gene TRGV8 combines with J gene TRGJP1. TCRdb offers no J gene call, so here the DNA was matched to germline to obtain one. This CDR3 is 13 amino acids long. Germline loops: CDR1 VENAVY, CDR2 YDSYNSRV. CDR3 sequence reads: CATWDTTDWFKIF. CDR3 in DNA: TGTGCCACCTGGGATACCACTGATTGGTTCAAGATATTT.

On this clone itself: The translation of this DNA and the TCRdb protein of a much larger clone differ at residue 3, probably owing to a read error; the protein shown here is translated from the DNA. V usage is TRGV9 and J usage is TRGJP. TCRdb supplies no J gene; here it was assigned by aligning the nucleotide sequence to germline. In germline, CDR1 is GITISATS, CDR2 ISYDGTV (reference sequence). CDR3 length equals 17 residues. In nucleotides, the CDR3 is TGTGCCTCGTGGGAGGTGGTAATGGAGTTGGGCAAAAAAATCAAGGTATTT. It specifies CASWEVVMELGKKIKVF.

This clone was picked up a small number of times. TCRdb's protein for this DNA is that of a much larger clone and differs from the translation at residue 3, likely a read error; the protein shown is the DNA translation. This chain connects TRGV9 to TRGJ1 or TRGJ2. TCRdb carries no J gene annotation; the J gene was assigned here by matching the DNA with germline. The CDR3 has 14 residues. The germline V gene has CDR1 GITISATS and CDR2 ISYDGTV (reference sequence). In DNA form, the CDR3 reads TGTGCCTCGTGGGAGGTGCTGGGTTATTATAAGAAACTCTTT. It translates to CASWEVLGYYKKLF.

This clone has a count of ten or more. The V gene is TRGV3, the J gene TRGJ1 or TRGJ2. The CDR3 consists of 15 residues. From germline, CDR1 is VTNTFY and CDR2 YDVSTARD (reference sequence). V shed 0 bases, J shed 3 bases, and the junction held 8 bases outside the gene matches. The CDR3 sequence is CATWDRTRLYYKKLF. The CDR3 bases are TGTGCCACCTGGGACAGGACTAGACTTTATTATAAGAAACTCTTT.

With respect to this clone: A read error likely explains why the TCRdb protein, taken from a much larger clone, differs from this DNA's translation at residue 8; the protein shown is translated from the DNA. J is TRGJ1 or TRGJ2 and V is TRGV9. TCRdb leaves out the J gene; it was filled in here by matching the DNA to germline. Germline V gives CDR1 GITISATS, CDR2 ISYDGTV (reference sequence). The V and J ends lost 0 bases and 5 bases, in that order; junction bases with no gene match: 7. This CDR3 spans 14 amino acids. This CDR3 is CALWEVQTHYKKLF. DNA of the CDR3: TGTGCCTTGTGGGAGGTGCAAACCCATTATAAGAAACTCTTT.

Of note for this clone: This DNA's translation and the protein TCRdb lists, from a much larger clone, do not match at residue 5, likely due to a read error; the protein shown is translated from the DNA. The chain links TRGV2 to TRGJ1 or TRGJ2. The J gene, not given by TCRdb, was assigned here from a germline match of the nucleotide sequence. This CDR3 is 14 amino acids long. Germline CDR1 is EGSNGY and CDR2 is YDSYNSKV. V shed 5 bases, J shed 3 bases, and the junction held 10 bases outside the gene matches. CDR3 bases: TGTGCCACCTGGGGCGCCATCGCTTATTATAAGAAACTCTTT. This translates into CATWGAIAYYKKLF.

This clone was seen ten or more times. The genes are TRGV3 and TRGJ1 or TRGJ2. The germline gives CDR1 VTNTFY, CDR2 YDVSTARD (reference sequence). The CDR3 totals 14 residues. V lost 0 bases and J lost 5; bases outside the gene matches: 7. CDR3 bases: TGTGCCACCTGGGACAGGCCGATCAATTATAAGAAACTCTTT. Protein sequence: CATWDRPINYKKLF.

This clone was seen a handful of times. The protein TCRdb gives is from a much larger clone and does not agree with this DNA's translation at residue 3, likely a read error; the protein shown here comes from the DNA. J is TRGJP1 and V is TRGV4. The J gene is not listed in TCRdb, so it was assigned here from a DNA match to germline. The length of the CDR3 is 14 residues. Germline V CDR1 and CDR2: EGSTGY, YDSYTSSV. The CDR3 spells CAAWDGTTGWFKIF. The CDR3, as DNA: TGTGCCGCCTGGGATGGTACCACTGGTTGGTTCAAGATATTT.

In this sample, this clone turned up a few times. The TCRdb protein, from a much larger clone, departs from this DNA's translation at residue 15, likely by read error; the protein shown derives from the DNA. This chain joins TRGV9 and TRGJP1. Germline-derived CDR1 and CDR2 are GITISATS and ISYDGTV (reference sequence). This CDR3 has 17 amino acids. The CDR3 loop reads CALWEVHNRSTGWFEIF. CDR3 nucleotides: TGTGCCTTGTGGGAGGTGCACAATCGGTCCACTGGTTGGTTCGAGATATTT.

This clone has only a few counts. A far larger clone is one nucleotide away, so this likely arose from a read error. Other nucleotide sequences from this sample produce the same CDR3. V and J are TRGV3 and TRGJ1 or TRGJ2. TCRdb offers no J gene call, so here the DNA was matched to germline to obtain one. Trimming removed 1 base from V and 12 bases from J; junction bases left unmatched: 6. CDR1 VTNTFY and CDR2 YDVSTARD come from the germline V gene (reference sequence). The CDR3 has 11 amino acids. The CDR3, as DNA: TGTGCCACCTGGGACAGACTCGGGAAACTCTTT. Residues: CATWDRLGKLF.

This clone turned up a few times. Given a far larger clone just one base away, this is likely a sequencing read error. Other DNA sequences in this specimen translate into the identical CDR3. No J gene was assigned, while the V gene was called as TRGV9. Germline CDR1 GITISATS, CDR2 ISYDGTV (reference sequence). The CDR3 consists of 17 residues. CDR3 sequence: CALWEVTIELGKKIKVF. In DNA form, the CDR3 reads TGTGCCTTGTGGGAGGTGACTATCGAGTTGGGCAAAAAAATCAAGGTATTC.

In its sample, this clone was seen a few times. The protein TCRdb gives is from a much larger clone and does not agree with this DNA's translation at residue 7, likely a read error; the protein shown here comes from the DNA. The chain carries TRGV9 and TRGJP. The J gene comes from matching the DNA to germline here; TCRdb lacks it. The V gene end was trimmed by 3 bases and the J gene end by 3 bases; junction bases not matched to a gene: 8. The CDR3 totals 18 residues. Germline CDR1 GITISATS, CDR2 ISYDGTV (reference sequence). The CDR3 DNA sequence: TGTGCCTTGTGGGAGACCTATCAGCAAGAGTTGGGCAAAAAAATCAAGGTATTT. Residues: CALWETYQQELGKKIKVF.

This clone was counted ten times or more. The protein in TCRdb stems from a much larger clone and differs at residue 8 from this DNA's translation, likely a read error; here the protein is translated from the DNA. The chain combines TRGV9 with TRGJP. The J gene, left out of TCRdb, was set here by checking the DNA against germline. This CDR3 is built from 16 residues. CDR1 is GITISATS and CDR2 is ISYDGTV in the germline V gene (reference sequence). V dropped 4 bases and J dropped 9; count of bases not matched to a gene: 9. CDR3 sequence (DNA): TGTGCCTTGTGGGAAGGCCGGGGGTTGGGCAAAAAAATCAAGGTATTT. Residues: CALWEGRGLGKKIKVF.

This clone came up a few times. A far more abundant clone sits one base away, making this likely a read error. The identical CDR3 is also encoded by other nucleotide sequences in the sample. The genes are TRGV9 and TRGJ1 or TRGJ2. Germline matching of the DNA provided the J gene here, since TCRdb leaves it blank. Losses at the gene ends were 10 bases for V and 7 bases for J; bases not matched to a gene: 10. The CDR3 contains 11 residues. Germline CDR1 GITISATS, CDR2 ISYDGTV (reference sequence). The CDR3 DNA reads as TGTGCCTTTCCGAGGGACTATAAGAAACTCTTT. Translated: CAFPRDYKKLF.

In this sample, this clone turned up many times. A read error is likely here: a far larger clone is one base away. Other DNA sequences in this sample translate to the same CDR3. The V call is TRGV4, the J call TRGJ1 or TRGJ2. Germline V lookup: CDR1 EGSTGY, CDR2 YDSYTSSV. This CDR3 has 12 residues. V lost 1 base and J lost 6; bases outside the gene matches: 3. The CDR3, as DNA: TGTGCCACCTGGGATGGTGGTTATAAGAAACTCTTT. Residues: CATWDGGYKKLF.

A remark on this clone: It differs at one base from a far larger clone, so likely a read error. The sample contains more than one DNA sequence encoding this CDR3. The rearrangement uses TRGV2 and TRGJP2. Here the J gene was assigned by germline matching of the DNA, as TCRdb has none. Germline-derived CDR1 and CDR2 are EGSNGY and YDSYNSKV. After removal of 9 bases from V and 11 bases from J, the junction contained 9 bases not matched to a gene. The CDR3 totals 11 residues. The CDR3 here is CATVAAWIKTF. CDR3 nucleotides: TGTGCCACCGTGGCGGCCTGGATCAAGACGTTT.

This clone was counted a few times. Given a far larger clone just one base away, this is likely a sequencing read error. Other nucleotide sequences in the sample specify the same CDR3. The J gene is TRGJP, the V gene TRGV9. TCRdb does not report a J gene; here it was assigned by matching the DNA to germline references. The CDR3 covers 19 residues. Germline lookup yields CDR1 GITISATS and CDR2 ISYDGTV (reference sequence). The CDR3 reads CALWEVHLVRELGKKIKVF. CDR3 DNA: TGTGCCTTGTGGGAGGTGCATTTGGTGAGGGAGTTAGGCAAAAAAATCAAGGTATTT.

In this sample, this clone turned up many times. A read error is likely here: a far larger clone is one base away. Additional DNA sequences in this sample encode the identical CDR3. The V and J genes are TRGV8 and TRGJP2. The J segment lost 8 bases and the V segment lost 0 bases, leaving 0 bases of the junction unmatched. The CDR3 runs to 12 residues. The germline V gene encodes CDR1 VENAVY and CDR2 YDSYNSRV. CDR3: CATWDRDWIKTF. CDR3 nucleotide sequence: TGTGCCACCTGGGATAGGGATTGGATCAAGACGTTT.

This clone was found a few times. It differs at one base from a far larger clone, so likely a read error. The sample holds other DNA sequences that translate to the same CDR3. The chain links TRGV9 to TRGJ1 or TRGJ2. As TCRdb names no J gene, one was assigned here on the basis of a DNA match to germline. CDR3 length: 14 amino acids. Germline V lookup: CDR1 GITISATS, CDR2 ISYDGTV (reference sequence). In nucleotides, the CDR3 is TGTGCCTTGTGGGAGGCAAACCCTTATTACAAGAAACTCTTT. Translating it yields CALWEANPYYKKLF.

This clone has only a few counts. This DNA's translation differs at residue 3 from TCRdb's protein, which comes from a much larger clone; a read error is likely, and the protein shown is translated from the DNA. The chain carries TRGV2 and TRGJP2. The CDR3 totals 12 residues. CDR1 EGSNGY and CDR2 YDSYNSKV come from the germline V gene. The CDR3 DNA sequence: TGTGCCGCCTGGGACGGGCCTTGGATCAAGACGTTT. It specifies CAAWDGPWIKTF.

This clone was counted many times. In DNA form, the CDR3 reads TGTGCCACCTGGTCTGCCCCATATGTGAAACTCTTT. It encodes CATWSAPYVKLF. The gene calls are TRGV4 and TRGJ1 or TRGJ2. The CDR3 runs to 12 residues. With V trimmed by 6 bases and J by 12 bases, 14 bases remained unmatched. In germline, CDR1 is EGSTGY, CDR2 YDSYTSSV.

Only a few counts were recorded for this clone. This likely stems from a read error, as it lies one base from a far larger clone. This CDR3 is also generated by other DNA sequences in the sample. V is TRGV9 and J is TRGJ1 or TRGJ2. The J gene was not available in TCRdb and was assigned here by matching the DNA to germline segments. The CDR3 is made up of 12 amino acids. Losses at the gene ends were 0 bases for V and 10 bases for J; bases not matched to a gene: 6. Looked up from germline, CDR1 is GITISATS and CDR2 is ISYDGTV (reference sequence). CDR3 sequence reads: CALWEVPRKKLF. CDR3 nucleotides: TGTGCCTTGTGGGAGGTGCCGAGGAAGAAACTCTTT.

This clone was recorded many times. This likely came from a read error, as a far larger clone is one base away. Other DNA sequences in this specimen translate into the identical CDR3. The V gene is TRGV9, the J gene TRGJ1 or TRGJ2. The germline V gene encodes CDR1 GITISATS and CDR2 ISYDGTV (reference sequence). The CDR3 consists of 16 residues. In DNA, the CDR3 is TGCGCCTTGTGGGAGGGGGGGGTATCGGGCTATTATAAGAAACTCTTT. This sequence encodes CALWEGGVSGYYKKLF.

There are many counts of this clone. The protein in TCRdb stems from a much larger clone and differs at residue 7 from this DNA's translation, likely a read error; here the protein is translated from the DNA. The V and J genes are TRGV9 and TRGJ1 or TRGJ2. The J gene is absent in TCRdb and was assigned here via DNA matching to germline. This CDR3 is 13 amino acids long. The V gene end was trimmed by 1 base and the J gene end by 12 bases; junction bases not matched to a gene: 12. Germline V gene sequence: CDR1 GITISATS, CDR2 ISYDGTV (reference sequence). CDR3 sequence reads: CALWEVGGGGKLF. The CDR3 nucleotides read TGTGCCTTGTGGGAGGTCGGTGGGGGCGGGAAACTCTTT.

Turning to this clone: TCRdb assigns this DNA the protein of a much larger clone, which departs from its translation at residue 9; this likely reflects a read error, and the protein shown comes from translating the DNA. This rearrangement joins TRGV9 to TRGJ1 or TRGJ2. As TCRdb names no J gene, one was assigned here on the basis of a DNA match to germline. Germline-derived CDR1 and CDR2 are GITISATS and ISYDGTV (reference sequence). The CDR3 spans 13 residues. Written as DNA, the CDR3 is TGTGCCTTGTGGGACGGGGGGTATTGTAAGAAACTCTTT. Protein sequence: CALWDGGYCKKLF.

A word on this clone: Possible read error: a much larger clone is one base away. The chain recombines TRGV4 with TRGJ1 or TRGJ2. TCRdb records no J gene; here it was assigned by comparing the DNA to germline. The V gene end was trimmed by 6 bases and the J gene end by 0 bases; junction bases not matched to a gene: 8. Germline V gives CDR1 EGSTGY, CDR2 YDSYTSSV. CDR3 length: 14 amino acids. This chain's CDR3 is CATWPYRNYYKKLF. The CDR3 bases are TGTGCCACCTGGCCATACAGGAATTATTATAAGAAACTCTTT.

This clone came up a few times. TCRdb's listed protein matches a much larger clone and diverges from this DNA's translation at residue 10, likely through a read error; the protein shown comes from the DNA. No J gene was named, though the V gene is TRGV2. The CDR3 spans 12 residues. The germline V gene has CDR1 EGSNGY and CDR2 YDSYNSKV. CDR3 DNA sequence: TGTGCCACCTGGGACGGGGAGGTAAAGGAACTCTTT. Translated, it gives CATWDGEVKELF.

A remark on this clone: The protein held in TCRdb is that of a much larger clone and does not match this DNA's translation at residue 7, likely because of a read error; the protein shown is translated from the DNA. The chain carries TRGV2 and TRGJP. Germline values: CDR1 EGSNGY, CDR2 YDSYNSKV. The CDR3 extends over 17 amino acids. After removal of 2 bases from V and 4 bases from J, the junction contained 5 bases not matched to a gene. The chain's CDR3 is CATWDAIQELGKKIKVF. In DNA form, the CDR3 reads TGTGCCACCTGGGACGCCATCCAAGAGTTGGGCAAAAAAATCAAGGTATTT.

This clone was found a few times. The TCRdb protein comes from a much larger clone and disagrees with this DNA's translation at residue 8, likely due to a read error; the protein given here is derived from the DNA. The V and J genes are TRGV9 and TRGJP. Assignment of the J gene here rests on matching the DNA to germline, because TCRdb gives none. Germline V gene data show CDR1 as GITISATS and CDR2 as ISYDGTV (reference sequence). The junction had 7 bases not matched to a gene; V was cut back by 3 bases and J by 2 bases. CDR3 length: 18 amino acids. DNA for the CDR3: TGTGCCTTGTGGGAGACCCATCGGCAAGAGTTGGGCAAAAAAATCAAGGTATTT. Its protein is CALWETHRQELGKKIKVF.

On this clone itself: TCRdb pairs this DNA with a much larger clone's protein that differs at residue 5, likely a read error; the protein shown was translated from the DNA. CDR3 coding DNA: TGTGCCACCTGGGGCAGGGTCGTTTATTATAAGAAACTCTTT. Amino acids: CATWGRVVYYKKLF. This sequence joins TRGV3 and TRGJ1 or TRGJ2. The J gene, left out of TCRdb, was set here by checking the DNA against germline. Germline V gives CDR1 VTNTFY, CDR2 YDVSTARD (reference sequence). The CDR3 runs 14 residues.